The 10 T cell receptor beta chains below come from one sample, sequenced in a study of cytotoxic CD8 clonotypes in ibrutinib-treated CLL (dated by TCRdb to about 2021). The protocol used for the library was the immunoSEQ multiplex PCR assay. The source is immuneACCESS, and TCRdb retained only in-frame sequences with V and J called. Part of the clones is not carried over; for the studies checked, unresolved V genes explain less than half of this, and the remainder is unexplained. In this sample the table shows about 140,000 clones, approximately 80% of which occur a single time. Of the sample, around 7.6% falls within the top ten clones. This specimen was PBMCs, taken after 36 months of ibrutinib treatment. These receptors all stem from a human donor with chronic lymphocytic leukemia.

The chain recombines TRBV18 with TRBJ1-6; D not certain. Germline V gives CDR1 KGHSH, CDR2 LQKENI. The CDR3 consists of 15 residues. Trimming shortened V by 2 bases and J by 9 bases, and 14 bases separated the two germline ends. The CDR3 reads CASSPVEGAASPLHF. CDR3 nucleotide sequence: TGTGCCAGCTCACCAGTGGAGGGAGCGGCTTCACCCCTCCACTTT.

The CDR3 nucleotides read TGTGCCAGTAGTTCGGGGTGGGCCACAGATACGCAGTATTTT. This sequence encodes CASSSGWATDTQYF. This rearrangement joins TRBV19 to TRBJ2-3; TRBD2 might be the D (5 bases). This CDR3 is 14 amino acids long. Trimming took 5 bases from V and 2 from J, leaving 11 bases between them. Germline CDR1 and CDR2: LNHDA and SQIVND (reference sequence).

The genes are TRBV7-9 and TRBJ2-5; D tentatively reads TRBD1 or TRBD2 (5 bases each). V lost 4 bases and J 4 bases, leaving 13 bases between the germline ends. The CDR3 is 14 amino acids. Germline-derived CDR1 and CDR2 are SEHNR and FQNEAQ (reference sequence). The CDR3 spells CASSSGPARETQYF. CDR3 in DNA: TGTGCCAGCAGCTCGGGACCGGCACGAGAGACCCAGTACTTC.

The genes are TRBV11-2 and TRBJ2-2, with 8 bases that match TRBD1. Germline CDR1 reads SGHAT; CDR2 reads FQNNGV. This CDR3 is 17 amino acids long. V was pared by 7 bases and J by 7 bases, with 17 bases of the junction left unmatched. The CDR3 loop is CASTLPRRTGRSGELFF. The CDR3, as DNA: TGTGCCAGCACCCTCCCCCGTAGGACAGGGCGAAGCGGGGAGCTGTTTTTT.

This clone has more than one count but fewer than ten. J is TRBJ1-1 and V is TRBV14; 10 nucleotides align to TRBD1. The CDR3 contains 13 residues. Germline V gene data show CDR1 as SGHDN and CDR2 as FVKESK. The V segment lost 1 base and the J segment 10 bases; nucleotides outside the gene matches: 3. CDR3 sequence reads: CASSQGTGGIAFF. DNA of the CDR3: TGTGCCAGCAGCCAAGGGACAGGGGGGATAGCTTTCTTT.

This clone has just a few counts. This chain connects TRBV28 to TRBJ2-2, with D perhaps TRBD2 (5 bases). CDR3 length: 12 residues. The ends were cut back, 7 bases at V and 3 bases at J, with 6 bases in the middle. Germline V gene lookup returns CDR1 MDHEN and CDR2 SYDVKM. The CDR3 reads CASKEDTGELFF. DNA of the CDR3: TGTGCCAGCAAGGAGGACACCGGGGAGCTGTTTTTT. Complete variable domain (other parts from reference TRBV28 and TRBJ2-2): DVKVTQSSRYLVKRTGEKVFLECVQDMDHENMFWYRQDPGLGLRLIYFSYDVKMKEKGDIPEGYSVSREKKERFSLILESASTNQTSMYLCASKEDTGELFFGEGSRLTVL.

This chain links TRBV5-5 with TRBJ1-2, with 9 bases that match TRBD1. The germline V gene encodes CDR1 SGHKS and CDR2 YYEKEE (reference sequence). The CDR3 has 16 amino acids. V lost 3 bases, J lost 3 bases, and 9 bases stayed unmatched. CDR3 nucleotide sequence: TGTGCCAGCAGCTATCAGATCGGGACAGGGCACTATGGCTACACCTTC. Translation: CASSYQIGTGHYGYTF.

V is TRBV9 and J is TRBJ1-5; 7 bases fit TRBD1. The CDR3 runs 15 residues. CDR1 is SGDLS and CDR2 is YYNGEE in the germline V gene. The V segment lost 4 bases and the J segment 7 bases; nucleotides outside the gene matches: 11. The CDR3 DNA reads TGTGCCAGCAGCTCGAACCGGGACAGTGAGCAGCCCCAGCATTTT. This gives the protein CASSSNRDSEQPQHF.

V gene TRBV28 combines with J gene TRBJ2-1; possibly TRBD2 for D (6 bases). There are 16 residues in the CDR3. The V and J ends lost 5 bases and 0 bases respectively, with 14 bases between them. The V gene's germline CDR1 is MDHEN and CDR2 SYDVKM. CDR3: CASSNIIADSYNEQFF. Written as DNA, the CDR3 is TGTGCCAGCAGTAATATAATAGCGGACTCCTACAATGAGCAGTTCTTC.

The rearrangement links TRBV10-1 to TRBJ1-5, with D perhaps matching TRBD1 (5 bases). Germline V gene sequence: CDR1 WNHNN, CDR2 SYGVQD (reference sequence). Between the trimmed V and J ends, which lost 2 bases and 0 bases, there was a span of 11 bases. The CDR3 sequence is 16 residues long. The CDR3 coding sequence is TGCGCCAGCAGTGAGAGAGGGACGGATAGCAATCAGCCCCAGCATTTT. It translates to CASSERGTDSNQPQHF.